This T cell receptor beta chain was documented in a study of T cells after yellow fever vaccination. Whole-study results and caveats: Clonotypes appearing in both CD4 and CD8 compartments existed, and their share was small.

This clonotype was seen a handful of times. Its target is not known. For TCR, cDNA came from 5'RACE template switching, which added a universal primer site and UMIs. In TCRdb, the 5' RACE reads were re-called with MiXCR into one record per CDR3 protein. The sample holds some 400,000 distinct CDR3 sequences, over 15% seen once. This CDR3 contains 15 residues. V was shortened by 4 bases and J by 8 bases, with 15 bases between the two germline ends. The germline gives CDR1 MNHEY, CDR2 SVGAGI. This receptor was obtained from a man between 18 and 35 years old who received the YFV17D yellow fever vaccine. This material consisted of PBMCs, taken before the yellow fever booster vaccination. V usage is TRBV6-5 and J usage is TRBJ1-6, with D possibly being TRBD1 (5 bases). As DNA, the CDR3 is TGTGCCAGCAGTTTCCGGGGACTAGACGATTCACCCCTCCACTTT. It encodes CASSFRGLDDSPLHF.